The present T cell receptor beta chain was sequenced within a study of blood T cell repertoires in COVID-19. Study summary: Sites in the United States, Italy and Spain provided acute and convalescent COVID-19 samples. PBMCs, B-cell-depleted T cells, or T cells provided the cDNA or gDNA that made up the material.

In the original processing: Nucleated cell counts were estimated from reference gene primer amplification. Profiling relied on immunoSEQ multiplex PCR, and the TCRdb table lists in-frame clones only, not all of them. V and J calls plus clone size are reproduced from that table; the DNA served to infer D and trimming. The table lists more than 120,000 clones, approximately 89% of them singletons. Germline CDR1 SGHVS, CDR2 FQNEAQ. Trimming stripped 0 bases from V and 0 bases from J, with 8 bases between. The CDR3 extends over 15 amino acids. The chain joins TRBV7-8 to TRBJ1-1; D may be TRBD1 (5 bases). The sample taken for sequencing was peripheral blood. The source of this sequence is a human donor in a cohort sampled during active COVID-19. As DNA, the CDR3 is TGTGCCAGCAGCTTAGCGGGGCGCATGAACACTGAAGCTTTCTTT. It encodes CASSLAGRMNTEAFF.